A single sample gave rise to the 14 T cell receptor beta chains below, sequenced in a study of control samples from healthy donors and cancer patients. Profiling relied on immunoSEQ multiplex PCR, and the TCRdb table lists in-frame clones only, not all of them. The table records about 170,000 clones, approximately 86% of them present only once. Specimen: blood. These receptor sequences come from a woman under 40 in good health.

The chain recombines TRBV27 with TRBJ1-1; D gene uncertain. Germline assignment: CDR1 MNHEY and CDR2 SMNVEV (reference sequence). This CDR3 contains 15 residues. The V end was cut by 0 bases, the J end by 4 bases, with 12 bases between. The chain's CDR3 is CASSLSWSWSTEAFF. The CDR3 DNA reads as TGTGCCAGCAGTTTATCCTGGAGCTGGAGCACTGAAGCTTTCTTT.

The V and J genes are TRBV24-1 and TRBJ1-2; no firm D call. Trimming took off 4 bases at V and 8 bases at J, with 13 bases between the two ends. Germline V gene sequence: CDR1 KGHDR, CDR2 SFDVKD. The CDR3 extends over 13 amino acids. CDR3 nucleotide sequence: TGTGCCACCAGTGACCCTCTGCGTGTGGGCTACACCTTC. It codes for CATSDPLRVGYTF.

The DNA for the CDR3 is TGTGCCAGCAGGAGAGGGGGCGGCTATGGCTACACCTTC. As protein: CASRRGGGYGYTF. The chain uses TRBV2 and TRBJ1-2; TRBD1 aligns across 7 bases. The CDR3 runs 13 residues. The junction had 5 bases not matched to a gene; V was cut back by 6 bases and J by 4 bases. The germline gives CDR1 SNHLY, CDR2 FYNNEI.

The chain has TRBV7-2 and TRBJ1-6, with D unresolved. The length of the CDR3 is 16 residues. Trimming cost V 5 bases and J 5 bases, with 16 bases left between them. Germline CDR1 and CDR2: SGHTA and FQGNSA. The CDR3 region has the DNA TGTGCCAGCAGCCCCCTCGGTCGTCCTAATAATTCACCCCTCCACTTT. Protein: CASSPLGRPNNSPLHF.

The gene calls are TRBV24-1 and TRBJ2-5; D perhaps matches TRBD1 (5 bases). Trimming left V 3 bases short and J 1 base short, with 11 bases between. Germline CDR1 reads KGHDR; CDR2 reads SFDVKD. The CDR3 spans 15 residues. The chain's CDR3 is CATSDPTVLQETQYF. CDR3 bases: TGTGCCACCAGTGATCCGACAGTACTCCAAGAGACCCAGTACTTC.

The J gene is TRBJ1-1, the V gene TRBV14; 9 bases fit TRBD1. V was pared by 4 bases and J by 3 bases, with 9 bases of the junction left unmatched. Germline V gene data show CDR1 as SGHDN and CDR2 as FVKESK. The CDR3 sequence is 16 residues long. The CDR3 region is CASSPTTGGEYTEAFF. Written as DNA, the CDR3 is TGTGCCAGCAGCCCCACGACAGGGGGGGAGTACACTGAAGCTTTCTTT.

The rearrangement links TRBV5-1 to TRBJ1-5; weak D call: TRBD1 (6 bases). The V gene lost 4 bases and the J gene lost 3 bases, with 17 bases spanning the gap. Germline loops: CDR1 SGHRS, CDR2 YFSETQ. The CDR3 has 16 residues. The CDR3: CASSPQGWGPNQPQHF. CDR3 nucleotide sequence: TGCGCCAGCAGCCCCCAGGGGTGGGGGCCCAATCAGCCCCAGCATTTT.

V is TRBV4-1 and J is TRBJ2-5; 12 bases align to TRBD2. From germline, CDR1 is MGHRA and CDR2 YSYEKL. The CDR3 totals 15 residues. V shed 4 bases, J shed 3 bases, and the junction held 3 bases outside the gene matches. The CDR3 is CASSLRLAGEETQYF. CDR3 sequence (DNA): TGCGCCAGCAGCCTGCGACTAGCGGGGGAAGAGACCCAGTACTTC.

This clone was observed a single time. CDR3: CAWSDNAYEQYV. CDR3 sequence (DNA): TGTGCCTGGAGTGACAATGCCTACGAGCAGTACGTC. The chain recombines TRBV30 with TRBJ2-7; D is unresolved. Germline loops: CDR1 GTSNPN, CDR2 SVGIG (reference sequence). The CDR3 loop spans 12 amino acids. Trimming left V 1 base short and J 2 bases short, with 6 bases between.

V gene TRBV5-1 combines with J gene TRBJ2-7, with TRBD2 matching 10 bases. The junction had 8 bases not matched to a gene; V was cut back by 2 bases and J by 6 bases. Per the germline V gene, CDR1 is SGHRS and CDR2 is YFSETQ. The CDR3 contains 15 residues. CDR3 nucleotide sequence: TGCGCCAGCAGCTTTATGAGTCTAGCGGGAGCCGAGCAGTACTTC. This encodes CASSFMSLAGAEQYF.

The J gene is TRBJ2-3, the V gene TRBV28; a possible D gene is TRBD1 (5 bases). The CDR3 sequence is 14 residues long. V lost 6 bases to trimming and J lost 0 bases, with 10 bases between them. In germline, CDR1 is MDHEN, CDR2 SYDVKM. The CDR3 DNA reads TGTGCCAGCAGGGACACAGGTAGCACAGATACGCAGTATTTT. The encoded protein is CASRDTGSTDTQYF.

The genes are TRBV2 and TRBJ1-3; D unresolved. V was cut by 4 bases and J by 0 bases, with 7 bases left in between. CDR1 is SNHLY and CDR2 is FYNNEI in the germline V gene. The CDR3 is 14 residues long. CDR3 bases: TGTGCCAGCAGTGGCGTGAGCTCTGGAAACACCATATATTTT. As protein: CASSGVSSGNTIYF. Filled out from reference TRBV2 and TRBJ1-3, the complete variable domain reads EPEVTQTPSHQVTQMGQEVILRCVPISNHLYFYWYRQILGQKVEFLVSFYNNEISEKSEIFDDQFSVERPDGSNFTLKIRSTKLEDSAMYFCASSGVSSGNTIYFGEGSWLTVV.

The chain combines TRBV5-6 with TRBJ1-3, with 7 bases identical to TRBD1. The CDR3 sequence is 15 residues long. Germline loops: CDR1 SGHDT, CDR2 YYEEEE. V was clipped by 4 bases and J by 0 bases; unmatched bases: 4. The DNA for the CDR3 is TGTGCCAGCAGCAAGACAGGGCTCTCTGGAAACACCATATATTTT. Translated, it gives CASSKTGLSGNTIYF.

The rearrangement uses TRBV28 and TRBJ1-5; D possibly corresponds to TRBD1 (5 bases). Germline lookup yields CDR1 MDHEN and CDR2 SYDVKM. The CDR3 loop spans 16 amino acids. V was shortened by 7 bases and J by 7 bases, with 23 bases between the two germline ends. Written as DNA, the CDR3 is TGTGCCAGCACGTCCCCAACCGGGAAAAGGGGACAGCCCCAGCATTTT. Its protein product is CASTSPTGKRGQPQHF.